This T cell receptor beta chain emerged from a study of radiation and T cells in renal cell carcinoma (TCRdb year 2020). For the study in its entirety: TCR beta sequencing covered over 50 samples in total, comprising roughly 26 tumors and about 27 peripheral blood samples. The last blood draw happened 4 weeks after radiation, timed to coincide with nephrectomy. A total of about 4 million unique CDR3 nucleotide sequences, encoding roughly 3,000,000 unique CDR3 amino acid sequences, were found across all 50 or so samples.

What the authors observed across the whole study: Because the trial had a single-armed design, the trial could not examine how radiation dose or scheduling affected the TCR repertoire. In blood, the top tumor clonotypes increased from baseline to 2 weeks after radiation and then shrank by 4 weeks, which suggests a temporary expansion of tumor-resident clones. Changes in the blood repertoire were not tracked past 4 weeks after treatment. No pretreatment tumor biopsies were available, so the baseline intratumoral presence of clonotypes could not be determined.

Points on this clone: This clone's antigen is unknown. Base qualities are not recorded, but no much larger clone differs from it by a single base.

Interpreted using the paper, the time point label stands for: blood 4 weeks post-SBRT, at nephrectomy. Explained via the paper, the treatment or condition label denotes: 15 Gy SBRT to primary tumor, nephrectomy 4 weeks later. Samples were obtained from a clinical trial, in which 15 Gy stereotactic body radiation therapy was delivered to primary renal cell carcinomas and nephrectomy was performed 4 weeks later. To follow tumor-enriched clonotypes, peripheral blood was collected serially from radiation-treated patients at baseline and again at 2 weeks and 4 weeks after SBRT. All patients had renal cell carcinoma with clear cell pathology. Genomic DNA for TCR sequencing was prepared using the QIAamp DNA Blood Mini Kit (Qiagen). Only samples passing all quality control checks were included in the analyses. The CDR3 measures 15 amino acids from cysteine to phenylalanine. Left in the record is the CDR3 DNA by itself, 45 bases read in frame from the first base. V and J lose 6 bases and 2 bases, and a span of 11 bases separates them. CDR1 and CDR2 (SNHLY, FYNNEI) derive from the germline V gene.

Following the manufacturer's recommendations, the immunoSEQ kit was used to generate TCR beta libraries from genomic DNA. For library preparation, a first multiplex PCR was performed with proprietary primers, followed by a second PCR in which unique barcodes were added, and bead cleanups were performed after each round. Each sample batch included a kit-provided positive control reaction and a negative control reaction. The final libraries underwent checking on an Agilent 4200 TapeStation D1000 ScreenTape, volumetric pooling, and quantification by qPCR. Sequencing ran on an Illumina NextSeq500 with a MidOutput 150-cycle cartridge, using 156 Read1 and 15 Index1 cycles with kit custom primers. The pooled library was loaded at 0.8 to 1 pM with a roughly 22% PhiX control spike-in. On the study's bioinformatics: The vendor-processed data were analyzed in R, and a clonotype was defined as all T cells that share the same CDR3 nucleotide sequence. In the clone abundance analyses, frequencies in each sample were normalized to that sample's 10,000 most abundant clones. Public T cell clones, averaging fewer than five per sample, were removed before analysis. Tumor-enriched and baseline blood-enriched clonotypes were defined by at least a 32-fold difference in abundance between compartments. A beta-binomial differential abundance model was used to identify clonotypes that were expanded or contracted between blood time points. Tumor-blood repertoire similarity was measured with the Baroni-Urbani and Buser coefficient, and groups were compared using two-tailed Wilcoxon tests in R. The table comes from immuneACCESS by way of TCRdb, which keeps in-frame sequences with V and J called. Part of the clones is missing from these tables; in studies checked, under half for an unresolved V gene and the rest for unknown reasons. V, J and clone size are those of that table, while D and trimming were read from the DNA. The sample profile shows 60,000 or so clones; around three quarters of them were found once. The ten largest account for around 6.8% of the sample.

The V and J genes are TRBV2 and TRBJ2-6; TRBD1 is a possible D gene, resting on 6 matching bases. The clonotype originates from a man aged 60 to 75 with renal cell carcinoma. The starting material was blood, obtained from a patient whose treatment included radiotherapy and nephrectomy. In nucleotide form, the sequence is TGTGCCAGCAGCAGGGGAACGGCTGGGGCCAACGTCCTGACTTTC. It translates to CASSRGTAGANVLTF.